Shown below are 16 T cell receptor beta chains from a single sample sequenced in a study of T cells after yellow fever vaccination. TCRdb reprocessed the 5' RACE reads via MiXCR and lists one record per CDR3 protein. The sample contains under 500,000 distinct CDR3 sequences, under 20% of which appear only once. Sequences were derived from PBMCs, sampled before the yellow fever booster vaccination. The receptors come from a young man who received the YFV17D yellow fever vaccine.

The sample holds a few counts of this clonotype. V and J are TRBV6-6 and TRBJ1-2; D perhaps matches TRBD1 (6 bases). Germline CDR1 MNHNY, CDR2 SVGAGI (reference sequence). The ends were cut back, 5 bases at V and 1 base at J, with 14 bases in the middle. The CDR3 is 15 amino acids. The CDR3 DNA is TGTGCCAGCAGTGGAGGACAGCTGCGTAACTATGGCTACACCTTC. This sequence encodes CASSGGQLRNYGYTF.

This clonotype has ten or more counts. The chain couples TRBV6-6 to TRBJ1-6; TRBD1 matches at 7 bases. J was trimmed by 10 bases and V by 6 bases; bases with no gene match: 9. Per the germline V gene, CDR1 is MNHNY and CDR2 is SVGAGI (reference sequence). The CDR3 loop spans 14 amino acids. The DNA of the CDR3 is TGTGCCAGCAGGCGGACAGGACAGATCTCACCCCTCCACTTT. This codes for CASRRTGQISPLHF.

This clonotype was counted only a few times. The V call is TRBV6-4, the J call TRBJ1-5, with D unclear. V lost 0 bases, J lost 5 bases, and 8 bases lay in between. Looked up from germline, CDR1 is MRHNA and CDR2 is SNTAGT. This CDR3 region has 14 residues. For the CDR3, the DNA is TGTGCCAGCAGTGACTCTGGGGTTGATCAGCCCCAGCATTTT. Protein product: CASSDSGVDQPQHF.

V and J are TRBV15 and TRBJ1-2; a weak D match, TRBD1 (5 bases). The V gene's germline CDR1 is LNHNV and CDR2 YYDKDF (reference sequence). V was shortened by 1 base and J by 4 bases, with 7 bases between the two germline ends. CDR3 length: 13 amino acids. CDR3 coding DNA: TGTGCCACCAGCAGAGGAGGGACCTATGGCTACACCTTC. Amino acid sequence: CATSRGGTYGYTF.

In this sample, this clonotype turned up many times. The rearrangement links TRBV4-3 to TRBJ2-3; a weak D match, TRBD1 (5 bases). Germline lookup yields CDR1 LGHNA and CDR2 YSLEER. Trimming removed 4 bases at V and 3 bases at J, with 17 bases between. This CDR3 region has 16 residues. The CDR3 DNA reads TGCGCCAGCAGCCGAGGTAGTGACAGAAAGACAGATACGCAGTATTTT. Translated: CASSRGSDRKTDTQYF.

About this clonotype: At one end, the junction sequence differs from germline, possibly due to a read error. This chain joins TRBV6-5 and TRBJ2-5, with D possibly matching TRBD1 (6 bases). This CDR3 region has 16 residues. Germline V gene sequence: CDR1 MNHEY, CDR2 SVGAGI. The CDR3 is CASSYWQGPDQETQYF. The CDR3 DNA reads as TGTGCCAGCAGTTACTGGCAGGGGCCAGACCAGGAGACCCAGTACTTC.

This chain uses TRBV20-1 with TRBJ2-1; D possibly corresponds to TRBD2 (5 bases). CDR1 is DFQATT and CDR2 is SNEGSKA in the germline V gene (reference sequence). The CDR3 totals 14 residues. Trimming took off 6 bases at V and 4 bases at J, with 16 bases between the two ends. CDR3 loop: CSAGALAPYNEQFF. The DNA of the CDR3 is TGCAGTGCGGGAGCTCTAGCACCTTACAATGAGCAGTTCTTC.

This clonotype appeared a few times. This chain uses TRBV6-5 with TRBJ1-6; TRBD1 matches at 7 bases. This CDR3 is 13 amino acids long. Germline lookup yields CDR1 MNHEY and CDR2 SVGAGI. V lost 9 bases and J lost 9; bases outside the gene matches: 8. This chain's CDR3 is CASTTGKGSPLHF. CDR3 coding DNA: TGTGCCAGTACGACAGGGAAGGGTTCACCCCTCCACTTT.

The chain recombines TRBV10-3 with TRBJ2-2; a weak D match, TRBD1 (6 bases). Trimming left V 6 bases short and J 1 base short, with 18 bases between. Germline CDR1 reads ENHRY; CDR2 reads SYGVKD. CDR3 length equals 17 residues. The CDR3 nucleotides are TGTGCCATCAGCTTCAAACAGGGATCGAAGAACACCGGGGAGCTGTTTTTT. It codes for CAISFKQGSKNTGELFF.

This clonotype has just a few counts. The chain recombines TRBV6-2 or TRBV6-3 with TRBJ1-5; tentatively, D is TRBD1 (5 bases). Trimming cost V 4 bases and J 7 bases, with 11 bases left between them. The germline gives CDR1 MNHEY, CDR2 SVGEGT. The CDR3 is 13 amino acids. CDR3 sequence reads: CASSWGRDQPQHF. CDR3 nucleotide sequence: TGTGCCAGCAGTTGGGGCAGGGACCAGCCCCAGCATTTT.

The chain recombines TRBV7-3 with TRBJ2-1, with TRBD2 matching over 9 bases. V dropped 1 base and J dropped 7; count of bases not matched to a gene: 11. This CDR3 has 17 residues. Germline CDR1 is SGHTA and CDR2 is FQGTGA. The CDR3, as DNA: TGTGCCAGCAGCTTAATGGGCGGGGGGGCTCCTGGAAATGAGCAGTTCTTC. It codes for CASSLMGGGAPGNEQFF.

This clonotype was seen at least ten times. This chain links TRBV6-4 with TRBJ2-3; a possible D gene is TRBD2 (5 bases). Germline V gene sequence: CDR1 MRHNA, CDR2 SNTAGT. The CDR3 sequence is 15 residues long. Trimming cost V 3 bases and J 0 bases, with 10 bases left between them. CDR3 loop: CASSEEGSSTDTQYF. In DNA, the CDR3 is TGTGCCAGCAGTGAAGAGGGATCTAGCACAGATACGCAGTATTTT.

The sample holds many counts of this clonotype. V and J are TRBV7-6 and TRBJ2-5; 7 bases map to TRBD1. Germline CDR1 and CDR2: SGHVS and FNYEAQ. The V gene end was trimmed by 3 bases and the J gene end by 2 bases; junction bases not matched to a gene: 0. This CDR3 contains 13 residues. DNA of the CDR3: TGTGCCAGCAGCTTGGGACAGCAAGAGACCCAGTACTTC. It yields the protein CASSLGQQETQYF.

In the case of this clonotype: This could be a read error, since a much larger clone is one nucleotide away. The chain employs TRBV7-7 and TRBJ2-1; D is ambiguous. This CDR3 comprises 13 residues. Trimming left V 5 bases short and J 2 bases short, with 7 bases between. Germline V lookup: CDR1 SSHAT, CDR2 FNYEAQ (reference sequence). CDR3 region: CASSHGPYNEQFF. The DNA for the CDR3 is TGTGCCAGCAGCCACGGGCCCTACAATGAGCAGTTCTTC. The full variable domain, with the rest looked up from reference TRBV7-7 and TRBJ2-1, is GAGVSQSPRYKVTKRGQDVTLRCDPISSHATLYWYQQALGQGPEFLTYFNYEAQPDKSGLPSDRFSAERPEGSISTLTIQRTEQRDSAMYRCASSHGPYNEQFFGPGTRLTVL.

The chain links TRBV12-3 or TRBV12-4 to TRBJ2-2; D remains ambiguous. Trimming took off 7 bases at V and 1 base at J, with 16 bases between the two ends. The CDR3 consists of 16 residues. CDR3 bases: TGTGCCAGCACCCCCCGGTTGCCGCTGAACACCGGGGAGCTGTTTTTT. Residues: CASTPRLPLNTGELFF.

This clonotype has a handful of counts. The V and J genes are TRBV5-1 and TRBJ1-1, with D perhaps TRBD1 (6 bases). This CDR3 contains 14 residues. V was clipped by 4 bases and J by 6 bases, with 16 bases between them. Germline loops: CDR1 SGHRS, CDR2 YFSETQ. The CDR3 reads CASSAGGATSEAFF. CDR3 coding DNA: TGCGCCAGCAGCGCCGGGGGGGCGACCTCTGAAGCTTTCTTT.